The entry below describes one T cell receptor beta chain. The CDR3 totals 16 residues. Per the germline V gene, CDR1 is LGHNT and CDR2 is FRNRAP. J lost 7 bases, V lost 1 base, and 10 bases had no gene match. The data are from a study of cytomegalovirus exposure and HLA in healthy donors. Primers included in the PCR were 60 Vbeta and 13 Jbeta primers. The method was immunoSEQ multiplex PCR; TCRdb's version includes in-frame clones alone and lacks a portion of them. The specimen's table records roughly 75,000 clones. The gene calls are TRBV12-5 and TRBJ1-5, with 7 bases lining up with TRBD1. What was sequenced was PBMCs. This receptor was identified in a man in his forties or fifties in good health and CMV-seronegative. DNA of the CDR3: TGTGCTAGTGGTTTGGGACTGCGGACAGGTCGCCAGCCCCAGCATTTT. This encodes CASGLGLRTGRQPQHF. Filled out from reference TRBV12-5 and TRBJ1-5, the complete variable domain reads DARVTQTPRHKVTEMGQEVTMRCQPILGHNTVFWYRQTMMQGLELLAYFRNRAPLDDSGMPKDRFSAEMPDATLATLKIQPSEPRDSAVYFCASGLGLRTGRQPQHFGDGTRLSIL.